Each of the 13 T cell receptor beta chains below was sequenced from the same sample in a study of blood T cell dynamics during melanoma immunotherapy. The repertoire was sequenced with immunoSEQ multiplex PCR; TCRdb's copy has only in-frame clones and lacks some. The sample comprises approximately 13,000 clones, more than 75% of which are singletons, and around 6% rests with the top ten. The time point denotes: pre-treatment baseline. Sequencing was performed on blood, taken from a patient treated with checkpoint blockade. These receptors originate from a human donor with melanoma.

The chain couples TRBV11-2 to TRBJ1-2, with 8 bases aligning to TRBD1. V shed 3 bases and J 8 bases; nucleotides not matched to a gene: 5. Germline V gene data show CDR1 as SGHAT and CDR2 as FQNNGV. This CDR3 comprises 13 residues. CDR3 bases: TGTGCCAGCAGCTTTGGACAGGGAACGGGCTACACCTTC. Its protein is CASSFGQGTGYTF.

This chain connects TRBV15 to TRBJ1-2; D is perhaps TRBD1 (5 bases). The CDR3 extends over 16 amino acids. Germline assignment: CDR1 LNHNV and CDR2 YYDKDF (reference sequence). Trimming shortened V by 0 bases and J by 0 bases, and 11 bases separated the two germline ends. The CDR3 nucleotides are TGTGCCACCAGCAGAGATCGGGGCCGTACTAACTATGGCTACACCTTC. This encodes CATSRDRGRTNYGYTF.

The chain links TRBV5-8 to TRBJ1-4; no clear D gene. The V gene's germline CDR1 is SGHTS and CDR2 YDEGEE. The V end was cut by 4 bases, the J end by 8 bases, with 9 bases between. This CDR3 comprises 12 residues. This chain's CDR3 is CASSGDGEKLFF. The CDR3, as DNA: TGTGCCAGCAGCGGAGACGGGGAAAAACTGTTTTTT.

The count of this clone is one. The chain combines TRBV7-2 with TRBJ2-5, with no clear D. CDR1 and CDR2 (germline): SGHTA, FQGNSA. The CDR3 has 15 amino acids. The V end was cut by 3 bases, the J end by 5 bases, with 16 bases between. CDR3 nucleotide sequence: TGTGCCAGCAGCTTCGGGTCCACCCCTCGGGAGACCCAGTACTTC. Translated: CASSFGSTPRETQYF.

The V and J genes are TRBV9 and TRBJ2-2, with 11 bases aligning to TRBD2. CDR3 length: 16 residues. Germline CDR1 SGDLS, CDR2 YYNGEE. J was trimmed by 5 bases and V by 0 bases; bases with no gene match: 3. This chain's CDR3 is CASSVGLAGGTGELFF. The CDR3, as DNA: TGTGCCAGCAGCGTAGGGCTAGCGGGGGGTACCGGGGAGCTGTTTTTT.

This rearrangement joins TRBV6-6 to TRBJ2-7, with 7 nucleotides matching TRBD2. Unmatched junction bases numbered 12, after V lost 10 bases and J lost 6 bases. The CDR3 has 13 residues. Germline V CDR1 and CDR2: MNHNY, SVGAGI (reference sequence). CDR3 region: CATGGGGFLEQYV. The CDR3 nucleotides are TGTGCCACCGGCGGCGGGGGTTTTCTCGAGCAGTACGTC.

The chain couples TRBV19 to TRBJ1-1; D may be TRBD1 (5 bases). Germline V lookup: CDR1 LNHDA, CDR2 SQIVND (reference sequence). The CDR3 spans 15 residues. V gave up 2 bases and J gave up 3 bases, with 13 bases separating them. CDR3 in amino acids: CASSIIGQGDTEAFF. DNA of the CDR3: TGTGCCAGTAGTATAATCGGGCAGGGTGACACTGAAGCTTTCTTT.

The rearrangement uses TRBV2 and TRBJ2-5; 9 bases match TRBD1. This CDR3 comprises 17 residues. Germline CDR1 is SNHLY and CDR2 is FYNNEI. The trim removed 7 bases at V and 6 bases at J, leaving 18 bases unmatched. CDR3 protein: CASTPPGQGKVKKTQYF. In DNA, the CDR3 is TGTGCCAGCACCCCCCCGGGACAGGGAAAAGTTAAAAAGACCCAGTACTTC.

The CDR3 here is CASSKPTGGTNQPQHF. The DNA for the CDR3 is TGTGCCAGTAGTAAACCGACAGGGGGAACGAATCAGCCCCAGCATTTT. This chain uses TRBV19 with TRBJ1-5; 9 bases are a match to TRBD1. This CDR3 spans 16 amino acids. With V trimmed by 4 bases and J by 4 bases, 8 bases remained unmatched. Germline CDR1 is LNHDA and CDR2 is SQIVND (reference sequence).

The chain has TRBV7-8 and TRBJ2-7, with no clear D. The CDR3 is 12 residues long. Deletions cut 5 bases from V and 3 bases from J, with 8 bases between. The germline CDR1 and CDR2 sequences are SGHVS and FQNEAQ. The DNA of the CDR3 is TGTGCCAGCAGCGAATCCTACTACGAGCAGTACGTC. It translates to CASSESYYEQYV.

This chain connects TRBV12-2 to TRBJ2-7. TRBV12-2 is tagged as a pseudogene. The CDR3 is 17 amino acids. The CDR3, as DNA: TGTGCAAGTCGCTTAGGCTGGACCCCGAGAGATTCCTACGAGCAGTACTTC. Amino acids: CASRLGWTPRDSYEQYF.

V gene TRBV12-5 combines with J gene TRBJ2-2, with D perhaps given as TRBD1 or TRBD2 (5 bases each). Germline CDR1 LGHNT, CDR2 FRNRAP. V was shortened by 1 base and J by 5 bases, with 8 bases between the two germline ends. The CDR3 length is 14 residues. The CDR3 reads CASGLEGSTGELFF. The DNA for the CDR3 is TGTGCTAGTGGTTTGGAGGGGAGTACCGGGGAGCTGTTTTTT.

The CDR3 sequence: CATPDRGTGNTIYF. CDR3 DNA: TGTGCCACCCCAGACAGGGGAACAGGAAACACCATATATTTT. The chain joins TRBV27 to TRBJ1-3; 8 nucleotides agree with TRBD1. V lost 10 bases to trimming and J lost 4 bases; unmatched junction nucleotides: 9. There are 14 residues in the CDR3. The germline V gene has CDR1 MNHEY and CDR2 SMNVEV (reference sequence).